Shown below are 27 T cell receptor beta chains from a single sample sequenced in a study of vaccination and CD4 T cells after COVID-19. Treatment: roughly 10-day PBMC culture with coronavirus spike peptide pools or control peptides (ViraFEST assay). What these receptors recognize is not known. The Oncomine TCR Beta short-read assay sequenced DNA from cultured CD4+ T cells. MiXCR, run by TCRdb on the PCR reads, gives a single entry per CDR3 protein. The sample carries 10,000 to 15,000 distinct CDR3 sequences, approximately 50% recorded once. Sequencing input: CD4+ T cells from blood, cultured in vitro. The receptors come from a human donor who had recovered from COVID-19.

This clonotype was seen a handful of times. The chain employs TRBV20-1 and TRBJ1-2; the match to TRBD1 covers 10 bases. Trimming at V came to 0 bases and at J to 2 bases, leaving 6 bases not matched to a gene. The CDR3 is 16 amino acids. Germline-derived CDR1 and CDR2 are DFQATT and SNEGSKA (reference sequence). CDR3 DNA sequence: TGCAGTGCTAGAGATCGAGCGGACAGGGGGAACTATGGCTACACCTTC. It specifies CSARDRADRGNYGYTF.

This chain uses TRBV6-1 with TRBJ2-7; TRBD1 agrees at 8 bases. The CDR3 has 15 residues. The J segment lost 7 bases and the V segment lost 7 bases, leaving 15 bases of the junction unmatched. Germline CDR1 reads MNHNS; CDR2 reads SASEGT. The CDR3 DNA is TGTGCCAGCATAATTAACCGGGACAGGCGGGGAGAGCAGTACTTC. Amino acids: CASIINRDRRGEQYF.

V is TRBV2 and J is TRBJ1-2; 9 bases line up with TRBD1. The CDR3 is 15 residues long. V shed 3 bases and J 5 bases; nucleotides not matched to a gene: 7. The germline CDR1 and CDR2 sequences are SNHLY and FYNNEI. This CDR3 reads CASSEDRGVWYGYTF. In DNA, the CDR3 is TGTGCCAGCAGTGAGGACAGGGGTGTTTGGTATGGCTACACCTTC.

This clonotype showed up just a few times. The CDR3, as DNA: TGTGCCAGCAGCTTAGGGACCCTGCACGGGGAGCTGTTTTTT. This translates into CASSLGTLHGELFF. The rearrangement links TRBV7-9 to TRBJ2-2; no firm D call. Germline V gene lookup returns CDR1 SEHNR and CDR2 FQNEAQ (reference sequence). The CDR3 totals 14 residues. Trimming removed 1 base from V and 7 bases from J, with 10 bases in between.

This clonotype was picked up a small number of times. The chain employs TRBV24-1 and TRBJ2-3; tentatively, D is TRBD2 (6 bases). Trimming left V 10 bases short and J 4 bases short, with 11 bases between. The CDR3 length is 12 residues. The germline gives CDR1 KGHDR, CDR2 SFDVKD. The CDR3 sequence: CATAGGADTQYF. CDR3 nucleotide sequence: TGTGCCACGGCCGGGGGAGCAGATACGCAGTATTTT.

This chain joins TRBV7-9 and TRBJ1-2, with 9 bases identical to TRBD1. With V trimmed by 2 bases and J by 7 bases, 8 bases remained unmatched. The V gene's germline CDR1 is SEHNR and CDR2 FQNEAQ (reference sequence). The CDR3 has 15 residues. Here the CDR3 DNA reads TGTGCCAGCAGCTTAAGTGGGACAGGGAAGACTGGCTACACCTTC. Its protein is CASSLSGTGKTGYTF. The full variable domain, its missing parts supplied by reference TRBV7-9 and TRBJ1-2, is DTGVSQNPRHKITKRGQNVTFRCDPISEHNRLYWYRQTLGQGPEFLTYFQNEAQLEKSRLLSDRFSAERPKGSFSTLEIQRTEQGDSAMYLCASSLSGTGKTGYTFGSGTRLTVV.

This chain connects TRBV19 to TRBJ1-2, with 10 bases aligning to TRBD1. In germline, CDR1 is LNHDA, CDR2 SQIVND (reference sequence). The CDR3 covers 15 residues. Trimming at V came to 3 bases and at J to 7 bases, leaving 8 bases not matched to a gene. The CDR3 bases are TGTGCCAGTAGTATGTGGACAGGGGGGTTCGGTGGCTACACCTTC. Residues: CASSMWTGGFGGYTF.

This chain links TRBV20-1 with TRBJ1-6, with 8 bases aligning to TRBD1. Germline V gene sequence: CDR1 DFQATT, CDR2 SNEGSKA (reference sequence). Trimming removed 7 bases from V and 12 bases from J; junction bases left unmatched: 11. The length of the CDR3 is 13 residues. For the CDR3, the DNA is TGCAGTGGTCTACAGGGGGTAGAAGAACCCCTCCACTTT. Translation: CSGLQGVEEPLHF.

The chain combines TRBV2 with TRBJ1-5; 9 bases are a match to TRBD1. The junction had 4 bases not matched to a gene; V was cut back by 6 bases and J by 1 base. The CDR3 spans 15 residues. Germline V gives CDR1 SNHLY, CDR2 FYNNEI. The CDR3 here is CASRQGTGSNQPQHF. The CDR3 DNA reads TGTGCCAGCAGGCAAGGGACAGGGAGCAATCAGCCCCAGCATTTT.

This chain joins TRBV2 and TRBJ1-1; D ambiguous. Trimming removed 6 bases from V and 2 bases from J, with 13 bases in between. CDR1 is SNHLY, CDR2 FYNNEI, per germline. This CDR3 contains 14 residues. The CDR3 region has the DNA TGTGCCAGCAGGGGCCTACGGGGAAACACTGAAGCTTTCTTT. It translates to CASRGLRGNTEAFF.

This clonotype was observed a handful of times. The gene calls are TRBV5-1 and TRBJ1-5; no definite D call. The CDR3 is 14 amino acids. With 8 bases removed from V and 1 base from J, the gap between germline ends came to 13 bases. The germline CDR1 and CDR2 sequences are SGHRS and YFSETQ. CDR3 in amino acids: CASLGWESNQPQHF. In nucleotides, the CDR3 is TGCGCCAGTCTAGGTTGGGAAAGCAATCAGCCCCAGCATTTT.

The DNA for the CDR3 is TGTGCCAGCAGTTTTTTTGGTCAGGGGAGTCGCAATCAGCCCCAGCATTTT. Its protein is CASSFFGQGSRNQPQHF. The chain couples TRBV28 to TRBJ1-5; tentative D call: TRBD1 (6 bases). Germline values: CDR1 MDHEN, CDR2 SYDVKM. V was trimmed by 3 bases and J by 2 bases, leaving 17 bases between them. This CDR3 contains 17 residues.

This sequence joins TRBV14 and TRBJ2-7; 7 nucleotides match TRBD1. This CDR3 contains 14 residues. Germline loops: CDR1 SGHDN, CDR2 FVKESK. V trimming: 4 bases; J trimming: 7 bases; junction bases outside the gene matches: 10. This CDR3 is CASSRDSVLREQYF. CDR3 nucleotides: TGTGCCAGCAGCCGGGACAGTGTCCTCCGGGAGCAGTACTTC.

CDR3 protein: CASSYKEHTEAFF. CDR3 coding DNA: TGTGCCAGCAGTTACAAGGAACACACTGAAGCTTTCTTT. This chain joins TRBV6-2 or TRBV6-3 and TRBJ1-1, with D uncertain. V lost 2 bases and J 3 bases, leaving 7 bases between the germline ends. CDR3 length equals 13 residues. The V gene's germline CDR1 is MNHEY and CDR2 SVGEGT.

The DNA for the CDR3 is TGCAGTGCTAGAGATCCCCGGGGAGGGGGTGATTCACCCCTCCACTTT. Translation: CSARDPRGGGDSPLHF. The chain joins TRBV20-1 to TRBJ1-6; TRBD1 might be the D (6 bases). Germline lookup yields CDR1 DFQATT and CDR2 SNEGSKA (reference sequence). CDR3 length: 16 residues. V shed 0 bases and J shed 8 bases, with 17 bases lying between them.

This clonotype was counted once. The rearrangement joins TRBV28 to TRBJ1-6, with D maybe TRBD1 (6 bases). The CDR3 runs to 15 residues. CDR1 is MDHEN, CDR2 SYDVKM, per germline. Trimming shortened V by 7 bases and J by 3 bases, and 13 bases separated the two germline ends. CDR3 DNA sequence: TGTGCCAGCAACGGGGGCCCAAGCTATAATTCACCCCTCCACTTT. The encoded protein is CASNGGPSYNSPLHF.

The chain carries TRBV5-1 and TRBJ2-7; 10 nucleotides line up with TRBD1. The trim removed 1 base at V and 6 bases at J, leaving 7 bases unmatched. The CDR3 is 15 amino acids. Germline V CDR1 and CDR2: SGHRS, YFSETQ. The CDR3 here is CASSLKGQGDSEQYF. The CDR3 region has the DNA TGCGCCAGCAGCTTGAAAGGACAGGGGGATAGCGAGCAGTACTTC.

This chain uses TRBV20-1 with TRBJ1-5; 10 bases are shared with TRBD1. Germline CDR1 and CDR2: DFQATT and SNEGSKA (reference sequence). This CDR3 has 15 amino acids. The J segment lost 9 bases and the V segment lost 0 bases, leaving 8 bases of the junction unmatched. The CDR3 nucleotides read TGCAGTGCTAGAGATCCTGGGACAGGGGTTGGGCCCCAGCATTTT. This gives the protein CSARDPGTGVGPQHF.

V usage is TRBV12-3 or TRBV12-4 and J usage is TRBJ2-3, with D uncertain. The length of the CDR3 is 14 residues. V was shortened by 5 bases and J by 2 bases, with 11 bases between the two germline ends. The CDR3: CASSTLWDTDTQYF. DNA for the CDR3: TGTGCCAGCAGTACCTTATGGGACACAGATACGCAGTATTTT.

The V and J genes are TRBV12-3 or TRBV12-4 and TRBJ2-2; D is possibly TRBD1 (5 bases). The CDR3 has 13 amino acids. V dropped 4 bases and J dropped 4 bases, with 7 bases sitting between them. For the CDR3, the DNA is TGTGCCAGCAGTTCTAGGGGCACCGGGGAGCTGTTTTTT. Protein product: CASSSRGTGELFF.

This clonotype occurred a few times. V usage is TRBV6-1 and J usage is TRBJ2-2, with D possibly TRBD2 on 6 matching bases. Between the trimmed V and J ends, which lost 1 base and 4 bases, there was a span of 10 bases. The CDR3 covers 15 residues. Looked up from germline, CDR1 is MNHNS and CDR2 is SASEGT. CDR3 in amino acids: CASSEVGGSTGELFF. The CDR3 bases are TGTGCCAGCAGTGAAGTCGGGGGTAGCACCGGGGAGCTGTTTTTT.

This clonotype was picked up a small number of times. The chain has TRBV10-1 and TRBJ1-1; TRBD1 is a possible D gene (6 bases). The CDR3 totals 13 residues. V shed 0 bases and J shed 8 bases, with 10 bases lying between them. The V gene's germline CDR1 is WNHNN and CDR2 SYGVQD (reference sequence). CDR3 DNA sequence: TGCGCCAGCAGTGAGTCGCAAACAGGGGAAGCTTTCTTT. Residues: CASSESQTGEAFF.

The chain carries TRBV2 and TRBJ2-4; the D is unclear. Germline V CDR1 and CDR2: SNHLY, FYNNEI. The CDR3 consists of 12 residues. V lost 7 bases, J lost 2 bases, and 6 bases lay in between. This chain's CDR3 is CASKFTKNIQYF. CDR3 DNA: TGTGCCAGCAAGTTTACCAAAAACATTCAGTACTTC.

This clonotype came up once. The gene calls are TRBV2 and TRBJ1-6; D is ambiguous. Germline loops: CDR1 SNHLY, CDR2 FYNNEI. The CDR3 runs to 11 residues. V lost 7 bases and J 8 bases, leaving 6 bases between the germline ends. The CDR3 nucleotides are TGTGCCAGCACCGCAGATTCACCCCTCCACTTT. Amino acid sequence: CASTADSPLHF. The full variable domain, in which reference TRBV2 and TRBJ1-6 provide the parts outside the CDR3, is EPEVTQTPSHQVTQMGQEVILRCVPISNHLYFYWYRQILGQKVEFLVSFYNNEISEKSEIFDDQFSVERPDGSNFTLKIRSTKLEDSAMYFCASTADSPLHFGNGTRLTVT.

This clonotype was counted between two and nine times. The rearrangement links TRBV20-1 to TRBJ2-7; TRBD2 matches at 13 bases. The CDR3 has 15 amino acids. Per germline, CDR1 DFQATT and CDR2 SNEGSKA (reference sequence). The trim removed 3 bases at V and 3 bases at J, leaving 5 bases unmatched. CDR3 DNA sequence: TGCAGTGCTAGCCCAACTAGCGGGGGGGTCTACGAGCAGTACTTC. Amino acids: CSASPTSGGVYEQYF.

This clonotype turned up a few times. The chain links TRBV20-1 to TRBJ1-1; D perhaps matches TRBD1 (5 bases). Germline CDR1 is DFQATT and CDR2 is SNEGSKA (reference sequence). The CDR3 has 15 residues. V lost 0 bases and J 5 bases, leaving 16 bases between the germline ends. The CDR3 reads CSARDQGVVDTEAFF. DNA of the CDR3: TGCAGTGCTAGAGATCAAGGGGTAGTTGATACTGAAGCTTTCTTT.

This chain connects TRBV28 to TRBJ2-5; D gene ambiguous. Trimming stripped 3 bases from V and 7 bases from J, with 9 bases between. Germline-derived CDR1 and CDR2 are MDHEN and SYDVKM. This CDR3 is 12 amino acids long. CDR3 coding DNA: TGTGCCAGCAGTTTCGATCTAGGGACCCAGTACTTC. This encodes CASSFDLGTQYF.